This is a list of T cell receptor beta chains from one sample in a study of cytomegalovirus exposure and HLA in healthy donors. The protocol was immunoSEQ multiplex PCR, while the TCRdb copy is restricted to in-frame clones and leaves out a portion. The sample includes under 90,000 clones, roughly 72% seen only once; the top ten take roughly 9.1%. Sample: PBMCs. The source of these receptors is a man aged 35 to 55 in good health and CMV-seropositive. The CDR3 runs from the conserved cysteine through the conserved F or W. A D gene is named only where the DNA matches it firmly. Clone size is given for some rows only: seen once, a few or many times, or a class if the clone is expanded.

>TRBJ2-7|TRBV7-6|NA|TRBD2
CASSSPSGRAHEQYF
TGTGCCAGCAGCTCCCCTAGCGGGAGGGCCCACGAGCAGTACTTC
>TRBJ1-5|TRBV5-6|once|NA
CASSLRGSSNQPQHF
TGTGCCAGCAGCCTCCGGGGTTCTAGCAATCAGCCCCAGCATTTT
>TRBJ2-1|TRBV4-2|NA|TRBD2
CASSQEKRGVYEQFF
TGTGCCAGCAGCCAAGAAAAGCGGGGTGTCTATGAGCAGTTCTTC
>TRBJ2-6|TRBV28|few|NA
CASITGGLGGANVLTF
TGTGCCAGCATTACTGGGGGCCTGGGTGGGGCCAACGTCCTGACTTTC
>TRBJ2-2|TRBV15|NA|TRBD1
CATSSRDRGTGELFF
TGTGCCACCAGCTCCCGGGACAGGGGGACCGGGGAGCTGTTTTTT
>TRBJ1-1|TRBV5-1|NA|TRBD1
CASSYEGGQLNTEAFF
TGCGCCAGCAGTTATGAAGGGGGACAGTTGAACACTGAAGCTTTCTTT
>TRBJ1-1|TRBV6-5|once|NA
CASSYTEEDTEAFF
TGTGCCAGCAGTTACACGGAGGAAGACACTGAAGCTTTCTTT
>TRBJ2-1|TRBV6-5|NA|TRBD1
CASSQTGGTKNEQFF
TGTGCCAGCAGTCAGACAGGGGGGACTAAAAATGAGCAGTTCTTC
>TRBJ1-4|TRBV5-1|NA|NA
CASSLGGSVTNEKLFF
TGCGCCAGCAGCTTGGGAGGGTCGGTTACCAATGAAAAACTGTTTTTT
>TRBJ2-6|TRBV4-3|NA|TRBD2
CASSQFLAGAGANVLTF
TGCGCCAGCAGCCAGTTCCTAGCGGGTGCTGGGGCCAACGTCCTGACTTTC
>TRBJ2-7|TRBV10-2|NA|NA
CASSESEGRYEQYF
TGCGCCAGCAGTGAGTCGGAGGGGAGGTACGAGCAGTACTTC
>TRBJ1-1|TRBV5-1|NA|TRBD1
CASSGSGTGGDKEAFF
TGCGCCAGCAGCGGTTCCGGGACAGGGGGCGATAAAGAAGCTTTCTTT
>TRBJ2-3|TRBV4-2|NA|TRBD2
CASSQVGLAEVDTQYF
TGTGCCAGCAGCCAAGTGGGACTAGCGGAAGTAGATACGCAGTATTTT
>TRBJ2-3|TRBV30|NA|NA
CAWRPWGGPTDTQYF
TGTGCCTGGCGTCCGTGGGGGGGCCCGACAGATACGCAGTATTTT
>TRBJ2-2|TRBV10-3|NA|TRBD2
CAITAGGNTGELFF
TGTGCCATCACAGCGGGGGGGAACACCGGGGAGCTGTTTTTT
>TRBJ1-6|TRBV5-6|many|TRBD1
CASSRTGGPSYNSPLHF
TGTGCCAGCAGCCGTACAGGGGGCCCCTCCTATAATTCACCCCTCCACTTT